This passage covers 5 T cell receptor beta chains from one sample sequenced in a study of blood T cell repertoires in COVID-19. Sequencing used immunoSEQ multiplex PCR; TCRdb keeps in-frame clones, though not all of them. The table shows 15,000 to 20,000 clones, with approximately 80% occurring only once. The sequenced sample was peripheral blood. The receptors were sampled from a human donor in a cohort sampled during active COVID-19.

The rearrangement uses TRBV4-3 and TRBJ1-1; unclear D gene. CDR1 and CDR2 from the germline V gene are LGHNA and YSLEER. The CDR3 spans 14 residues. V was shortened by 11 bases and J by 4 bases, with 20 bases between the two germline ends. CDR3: CASSPLEGITEAFF. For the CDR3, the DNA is TGCGCCTCCAGCCCCCTAGAAGGTATCACTGAAGCTTTCTTT.

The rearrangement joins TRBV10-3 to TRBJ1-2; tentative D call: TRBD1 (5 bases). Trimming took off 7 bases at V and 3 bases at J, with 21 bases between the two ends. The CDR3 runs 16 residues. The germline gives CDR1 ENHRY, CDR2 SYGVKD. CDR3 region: CAIKRFIAQGDYGYTF. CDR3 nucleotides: TGTGCCATCAAAAGATTCATCGCGCAGGGTGACTATGGCTACACCTTC.

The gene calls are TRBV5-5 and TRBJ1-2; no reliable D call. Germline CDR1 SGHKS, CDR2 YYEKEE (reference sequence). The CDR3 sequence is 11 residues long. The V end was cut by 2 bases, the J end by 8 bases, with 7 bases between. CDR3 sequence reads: CASSFLGGYTF. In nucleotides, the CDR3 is TGTGCCAGCAGCTTTTTGGGCGGCTACACCTTC.

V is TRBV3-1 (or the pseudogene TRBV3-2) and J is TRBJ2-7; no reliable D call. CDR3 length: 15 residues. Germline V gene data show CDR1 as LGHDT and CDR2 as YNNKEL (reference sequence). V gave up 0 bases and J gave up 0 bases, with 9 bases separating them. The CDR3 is CASSQDGSSSYEQYF. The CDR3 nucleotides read TGTGCCAGCAGCCAAGATGGATCTAGCTCCTACGAGCAGTACTTC.

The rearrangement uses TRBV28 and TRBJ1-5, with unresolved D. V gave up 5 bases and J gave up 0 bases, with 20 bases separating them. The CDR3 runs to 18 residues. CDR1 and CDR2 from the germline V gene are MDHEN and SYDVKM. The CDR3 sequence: CASSPVPDATRSNQPQHF. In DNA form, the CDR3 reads TGTGCCAGCAGTCCAGTACCCGATGCGACACGTAGCAATCAGCCCCAGCATTTT.